This record looks at one T cell receptor beta chain sequence and its context. The data stem from a study of blood T cell repertoires in COVID-19. The overall study: Acute-phase and convalescent COVID-19 samples originated in the United States, Italy and Spain. PBMCs, B-cell-depleted T cells, or T cells provided the cDNA or gDNA that made up the material.

Measured with immunoSEQ multiplex PCR; TCRdb has only the in-frame clones, and not every one. Of 200,000 or so clones listed, 80% to 90% are singletons. Trimming pared 0 bases from V and 1 base from J, leaving 6 bases between. The CDR3 contains 14 residues. Germline CDR1 reads MNHEY; CDR2 reads SVGAGI. The V call is TRBV6-5, the J call TRBJ1-1; D unclear. The sample taken for sequencing was peripheral blood. The receptor comes from a middle-aged man who had recovered from COVID-19. The CDR3 nucleotides are TGTGCCAGCAGTTACTCCCGGGGGAACACTGAAGCTTTCTTT. It specifies CASSYSRGNTEAFF.